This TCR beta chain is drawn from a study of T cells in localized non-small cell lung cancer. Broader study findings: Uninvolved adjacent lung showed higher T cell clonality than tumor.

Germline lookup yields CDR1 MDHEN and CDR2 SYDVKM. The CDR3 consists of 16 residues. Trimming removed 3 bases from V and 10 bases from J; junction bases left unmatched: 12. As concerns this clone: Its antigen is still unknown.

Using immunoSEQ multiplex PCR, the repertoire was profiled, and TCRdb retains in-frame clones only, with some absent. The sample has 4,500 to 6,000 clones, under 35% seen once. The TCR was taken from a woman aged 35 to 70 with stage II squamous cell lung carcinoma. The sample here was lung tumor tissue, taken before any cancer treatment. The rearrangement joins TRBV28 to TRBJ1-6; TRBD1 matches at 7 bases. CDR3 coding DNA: TGTGCCAGCAGTTTCGGGAAACAGGGGCTCGGATCACCCCTCCACTTT. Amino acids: CASSFGKQGLGSPLHF.